The clone carrying this T cell receptor beta chain was found many times. The target antigen is unknown. V gave up 4 bases and J gave up 9 bases; unmatched junction bases: 16. The CDR3 length is 16 residues. Germline V gene lookup returns CDR1 SGHRS and CDR2 YFSETQ. The patients chosen for sequencing had shown expansion of CD8+CD57+ cells (detected by flow cytometry). The record originates from a study of CD8+CD57+ T cells in acquired aplastic anemia. General study findings and limits: Between patients and controls, approximately 29 CD8+ CDR3 sequences were found in common. For CD8+ Simpson's diversity, patients and controls showed no significant difference.

The template used for profiling TCR beta VDJ and CDR3 was genomic DNA. MiXCR was run by TCRdb on the reads, yielding one entry per CDR3 protein. The table has under 250,000 distinct CDR3 sequences, around 43% seen once; the top ten hold 6.5% to 8%. The sample taken for sequencing was sorted CD4+, CD8+, or CD8+CD57+ T cells (not recorded which) from PBMCs. The TCR was taken from a human donor with aplastic anemia. The J gene is TRBJ2-1, the V gene TRBV5-1, with TRBD2 identical over 7 bases. The CDR3 loop is CASSVGGAGVGSEQFF. CDR3 sequence (DNA): TGCGCCAGCAGCGTTGGAGGGGCGGGGGTCGGGAGTGAGCAGTTCTTC.